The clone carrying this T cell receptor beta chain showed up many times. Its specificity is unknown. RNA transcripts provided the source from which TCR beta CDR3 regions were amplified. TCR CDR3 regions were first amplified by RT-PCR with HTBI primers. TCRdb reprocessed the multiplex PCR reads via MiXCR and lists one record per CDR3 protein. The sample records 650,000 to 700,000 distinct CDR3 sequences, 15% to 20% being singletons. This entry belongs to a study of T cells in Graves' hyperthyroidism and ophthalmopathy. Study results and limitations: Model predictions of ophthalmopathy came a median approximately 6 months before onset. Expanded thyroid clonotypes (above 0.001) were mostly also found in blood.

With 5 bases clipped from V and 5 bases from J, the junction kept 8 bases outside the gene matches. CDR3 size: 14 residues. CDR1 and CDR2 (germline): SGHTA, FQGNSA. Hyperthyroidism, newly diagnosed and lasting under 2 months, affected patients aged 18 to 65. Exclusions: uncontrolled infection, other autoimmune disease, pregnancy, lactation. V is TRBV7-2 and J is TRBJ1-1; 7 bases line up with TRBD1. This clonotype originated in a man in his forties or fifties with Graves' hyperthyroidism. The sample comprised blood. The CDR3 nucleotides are TGTGCCAGCAGCATGCACAGGGGTGGGACTGAAGCTTTCTTT. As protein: CASSMHRGGTEAFF.